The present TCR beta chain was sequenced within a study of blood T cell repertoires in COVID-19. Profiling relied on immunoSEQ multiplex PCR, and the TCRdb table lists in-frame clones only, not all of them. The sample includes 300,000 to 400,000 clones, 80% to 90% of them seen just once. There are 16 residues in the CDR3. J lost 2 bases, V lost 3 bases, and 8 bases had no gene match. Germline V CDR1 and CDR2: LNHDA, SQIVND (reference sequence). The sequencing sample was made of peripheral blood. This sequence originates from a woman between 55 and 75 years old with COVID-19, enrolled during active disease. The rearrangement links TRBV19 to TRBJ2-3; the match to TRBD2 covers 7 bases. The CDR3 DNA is TGTGCCAGTAGTATCCGTCCAGCGGGGTTCACAGATACGCAGTATTTT. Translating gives CASSIRPAGFTDTQYF.